This TCR beta chain derives from a study of control samples from healthy donors and cancer patients. Produced via immunoSEQ multiplex PCR; TCRdb's table is partial and in-frame only. The repertoire holds 150,000 or so clones, with roughly 94% as singletons. Per germline, CDR1 SEHNR and CDR2 FQNEAQ (reference sequence). The V gene end was trimmed by 6 bases and the J gene end by 3 bases; junction bases not matched to a gene: 6. The CDR3 has 16 amino acids. Sequencing used PBMCs. The rearrangement joins TRBV7-9 to TRBJ2-2; 11 bases agree with TRBD2. The clonotype comes from a man between 60 and 75 years old with colorectal cancer. This CDR3 is CASRLTSGGYTGELFF. The DNA for the CDR3 is TGTGCCAGCAGGCTCACTAGCGGGGGTTACACCGGGGAGCTGTTTTTT.